Listed below are T cell receptor beta chains from one sample, sequenced in a study of long-term antiretroviral therapy in people with HIV. The assay was immunoSEQ multiplex PCR, and TCRdb's table has in-frame clones only and misses some. The sample lists around 26,000 clones, approximately 78% seen once, with about 14% in the top ten. The sequencing used unsorted PBMCs, collected 2.9 years after starting antiretroviral therapy. The receptors were gathered from a man over 45 with HIV. The CDR3 runs from the conserved cysteine through the conserved F or W. D genes are given only for firm matches. Where a row states a size, it is once, few, many or the class of an expanded clone; other rows omit it.

D gene,CDR3 length,J gene,clone size,V gene,CDR3 DNA,CDR3 protein
TRBD1,16,TRBJ2-3,.,TRBV28,TGTGCCAGCACCCTTATAGGGACAGGGGGTGCAGATACGCAGTATTTT,CASTLIGTGGADTQYF
.,15,TRBJ2-1,.,TRBV7-3,TGTGCCAGCAGCCCGGGACCGTTCCCTTCCAATGAGCAGTTCTTC,CASSPGPFPSNEQFF
.,12,TRBJ1-1,.,TRBV30,TGTGCCTGGGGGGAGGGAGGAACTGAAGCTTTCTTT,CAWGEGGTEAFF
.,15,TRBJ2-3,once,TRBV7-2,TGTGCCAGCAGCTTACCGGGACAAATCACAGATACGCAGTATTTT,CASSLPGQITDTQYF
.,14,TRBJ2-3,once,TRBV7-3,TGTGCCAGCAGCCTTACTAGAGACACAGATACGCAGTATTTT,CASSLTRDTDTQYF
TRBD1,16,TRBJ1-1,.,TRBV4-1,TGCGCCAGCAGCCAGTTCGGACAGGGTGGGAACACTGAAGCTTTCTTT,CASSQFGQGGNTEAFF
TRBD1,15,TRBJ2-2,.,TRBV6-5,TGTGCCAGCAGTTCGCGACAGGGTAACACCGGGGAGCTGTTTTTT,CASSSRQGNTGELFF
.,12,TRBJ1-2,once,TRBV30,TGTGCCTGGACCTTCGAACTCAGTGGCTACACCTTC,CAWTFELSGYTF
.,14,TRBJ1-2,.,TRBV5-6,TGTGCCAGCAGCCAGGACATGGGGTTTGGTGGCTACACCTTC,CASSQDMGFGGYTF
TRBD2,15,TRBJ2-2,.,TRBV7-9,TGTGCCAGCAGCTTAGCGGGGAGGGGCACCGGGGAGCTGTTTTTT,CASSLAGRGTGELFF
.,14,TRBJ1-5,once,TRBV28,TGTGCCAGCAGTTGGCAGATAGGGAATCAGCCCCAGCATTTT,CASSWQIGNQPQHF
.,13,TRBJ1-1,.,TRBV11-3,TGTGCCAGCAGCTTACGGCCGAACACTGAAGCTTTCTTT,CASSLRPNTEAFF
.,11,TRBJ1-1,.,TRBV28,TGTGCCAGCAGTTTGGACTCAAAAGCTTTCTTT,CASSLDSKAFF
.,15,TRBJ2-2,.,TRBV5-8,TGTGCCAGCAGCGTCCAGGGGATGAACACCGGGGAGCTGTTTTTT,CASSVQGMNTGELFF
TRBD2,17,TRBJ2-3,.,TRBV2,TGTGCCAGCACGCTAGCGGGTACCCGTCGTAGCACAGATACGCAGTATTTT,CASTLAGTRRSTDTQYF
.,18,TRBJ1-1,.,TRBV1,TGCACCAGCAGCCAAGATGCGGAGTCAGGGAACCTAAGGACTGAAGCTTTCTTT,CTSSQDAESGNLRTEAFF
TRBD2,17,TRBJ2-1,.,TRBV7-9,TGTGCCAGCAGCGGAGGGGGTAGCGGGGGCGCTAACAATGAGCAGTTCTTC,CASSGGGSGGANNEQFF
.,16,TRBJ1-5,.,TRBV19,TGTGCCAGTAGTTCCGGAAGGGGAATTAGCAATCAGCCCCAGCATTTT,CASSSGRGISNQPQHF
TRBD1,14,TRBJ1-5,.,TRBV19,TGTGCCAGTGACCCGGGACAGCCTTATCAGCCCCAGCATTTT,CASDPGQPYQPQHF
.,13,TRBJ2-2,.,TRBV30,TGTGCCCACTCTCGACAGACGACCGGGGAGCTGTTTTTT,CAHSRQTTGELFF
TRBD1,14,TRBJ2-3,.,TRBV27,TGTGCCAGCAGACGGACAGGGGGCACAGATACGCAGTATTTT,CASRRTGGTDTQYF
.,15,TRBJ1-1,few,TRBV13,TGTGCCAGCAGCTTAGATGGGAGTTCGAACACTGAAGCTTTCTTT,CASSLDGSSNTEAFF
.,14,TRBJ1-2,.,TRBV7-8,TGTGCCAGCAGCCCAACCCAGCTCCGCTATGGCTACACCTTC,CASSPTQLRYGYTF
.,15,TRBJ2-5,.,TRBV15,TGTGCCACCAGCCTTTTGGGGCTCCACCAAGAGACCCAGTACTTC,CATSLLGLHQETQYF
TRBD2,15,TRBJ2-2,.,TRBV5-4,TGTGCCAGCAGCATGGGGCCACGGGAGGCCGGGGAGCTGTTTTTT,CASSMGPREAGELFF
.,15,TRBJ2-7,once,TRBV7-9,TGTGCCAGCAGCCCAGATGGCATATTAAGCTACGAGCAGTACTTC,CASSPDGILSYEQYF
.,14,TRBJ1-4,.,TRBV29-1,TGCAGCGTAGCTTTAATGTCTTTTAATGAAAAACTGTTTTTT,CSVALMSFNEKLFF
.,12,TRBJ2-7,.,TRBV5-4,TGTGCCAGCAGCTTTGGGTCCTACGAGCAGTACTTC,CASSFGSYEQYF
.,13,TRBJ1-5,once,TRBV7-2,TGTGCCAGCAGCTGGGAGGGGGTGAGGTCCCAGCATTTT,CASSWEGVRSQHF
TRBD2,14,TRBJ2-7,.,TRBV7-8,TGTGCCAGCAGCCGGACTAGCGAGGCCTACGAGCAGTACTTC,CASSRTSEAYEQYF
.,13,TRBJ2-7,.,TRBV28,TGTGCCAGCAGTGCGACAGCGCCCTACGAGCAGTACTTC,CASSATAPYEQYF
TRBD1,15,TRBJ1-5,.,TRBV7-2,TGTGCCAGCAGCTTCGGACAGGGGGGGAGGCAGCCCCAGCATTTT,CASSFGQGGRQPQHF
.,15,TRBJ2-7,few,TRBV6-5,TGTGCCAGCAGTTACGTCCGGCCCCCAGGCTACGAGCAGTACTTC,CASSYVRPPGYEQYF
.,14,TRBJ2-3,.,TRBV9,TGTGCCAGCAGGGGCGGGGTAAGCACAGATACGCAGTATTTT,CASRGGVSTDTQYF
TRBD2,16,TRBJ2-1,.,TRBV30,TGTGCCTGGAGTGGTTGGAGCGGGGGTCCGAACAATGAGCAGTTCTTC,CAWSGWSGGPNNEQFF
.,9,TRBJ1-2,once,TRBV28,TGTGCCAGCACCTACCCCTTAACCTTC,CASTYPLTF
.,14,TRBJ1-5,.,TRBV2,TGTGCCAGCAGTGAAGCAAGGGTCAATCAGCCCCAGCATTTT,CASSEARVNQPQHF
TRBD2,14,TRBJ2-1,few,TRBV4-1,TGCGCCAGCAGCGGGATCGGGACTAGCGGGGAGCAGTTCTTC,CASSGIGTSGEQFF
.,17,TRBJ2-6,.,TRBV7-1,TGTGCCAGCAGCACGTATCGAGGACAAAGTCGGGCCAACGTCCTGACTTTC,CASSTYRGQSRANVLTF
TRBD1,13,TRBJ1-4,.,TRBV7-3,TGTGCCAGCAGCTTAAACGCAGGGGGCGAACTGTTTTTT,CASSLNAGGELFF
TRBD1,15,TRBJ1-3,.,TRBV28,TGTGCCAGCATTTCCCGGACAGGGGTTTTTGACACCATATATTTT,CASISRTGVFDTIYF